The entry that follows covers one T cell receptor beta chain sequence. The target of this receptor is not known. No per-base quality is available; no much larger clone lies one base away. Libraries were prepared through RT-PCR. TCRdb names Illumina HiSeq 2500 as the instrument used. TCRdb passed the public sequencing reads through fastp at Q25 and MiXCR, retaining productive beta sequences. Here each entry gathers all rows of one CDR3 protein and keeps the most common genes and DNA. For this sample there are hundreds of thousands of distinct CDR3 sequences; approximately 18% appear just once. The ten largest clonotypes hold roughly a tenth of the sample. The record originates from a study of response to subunit inactivated influenza vaccine (dated by TCRdb to about 2018). The study in broad terms: Deep quantitative T cell receptor repertoire profiling was used in the study to track responses to a trivalent subunit inactivated influenza vaccine. The study at large found these results: It was suggested by the authors that each seasonal influenza vaccination may recruit only a limited number of new T cells.

The CDR3 runs 12 amino acids, cysteine and phenylalanine included. The only DNA kept is the CDR3, 36 bases in frame from the first base. For CDR1 and CDR2, the germline V gene (reference sequence) lists LGHDT and YNNKEL. The junction shows trimming of 7 bases on V and 6 bases on J, plus 11 bases between the germline ends. The sequence derives from a man in his forties or fifties who received an inactivated influenza vaccine. Donor details come from another sample of the same person, matched by shared clones. Rearrangement joined TRBV3-1 to TRBJ2-3; the D gene remains uncertain. The sequencing here drew on PBMCs from blood, taken 5 days after vaccination. The nucleotide sequence reads as follows: TGTGCCAGCAATCGGAGCTCGGATACGCAGTATTTT. The encoded protein is CASNRSSDTQYF.